Detailed here is one TCR beta chain. The naive CD8 population came from CD45RO-negative cells selected for CCR7, without terminally differentiated effector memory CD45RA+ cells. TCRdb's table, derived via immunoSEQ multiplex PCR, lists solely in-frame clones and lacks some. Here the sample spans about 2.1 million clones, around 93% being singletons. This sample was taken from a study of shared clonotypes between healthy human individuals. This CDR3 is built from 17 residues. The V and J ends lost 7 bases and 2 bases respectively, with 24 bases between them. Germline-derived CDR1 and CDR2 are MNHEY and SMNVEV (reference sequence).

The chain links TRBV27 to TRBJ2-7; D might be TRBD1 (6 bases). The sample was naive CD8+ T cells from PBMCs. This clonotype originated in a young man in good health. Some clones in this sample may be carry-over from other donors' samples. The CDR3 loop is CASINLDRTGQAYEQYF. The DNA of the CDR3 is TGTGCCAGCATCAACTTGGATCGAACAGGGCAGGCCTACGAGCAGTACTTC.